Described below is a single TCR beta chain sequence and its context. As yet, its antigen is unknown. This sample stems from a study of cytotoxic CD8 clonotypes in ibrutinib-treated CLL. Study-wide context: Response samples followed a median roughly 13 months of treatment, range 6 to 36. Productive templates averaged 255,043 per sample, and productive rearrangements some 96,000.

The CDR3 extends over 14 amino acids. V was shortened by 4 bases and J by 0 bases, with 11 bases between the two germline ends. CDR1 is SGDLS, CDR2 YYNGEE, per germline. Study-level points and caveats: Clonality showed a rise at ibrutinib response that reversed toward baseline at progression.

Sequencing used immunoSEQ multiplex PCR; TCRdb keeps in-frame clones, though not all of them. Of tens of thousands of clones listed, approximately 72% are singletons. The chain employs TRBV9 and TRBJ2-7, with D tentatively TRBD1 or TRBD2 (5 bases each). The receptor's source is a human donor with chronic lymphocytic leukemia. This sample comprised PBMCs, obtained before ibrutinib treatment. In DNA form, the CDR3 reads TGTGCCAGCAGCCCTAGGGACGGCTCCTACGAGCAGTACTTC. This translates into CASSPRDGSYEQYF. The complete variable domain, with remaining parts taken from reference TRBV9 and TRBJ2-7, reads DSGVTQTPKHLITATGQRVTLRCSPRSGDLSVYWYQQSLDQGLQFLIQYYNGEERAKGNILERFSAQQFPDLHSELNLSSLELGDSALYFCASSPRDGSYEQYFGPGTRLTVT.